This T cell receptor (beta chain) appears in the sequencing data of a study of shared clonotypes between healthy human individuals. The sequenced material, unsorted PBMC DNA, was run on ten immunoSEQ deep assay plates. Clones were sequenced by immunoSEQ multiplex PCR, and TCRdb holds only the in-frame ones, with some missing. The repertoire holds around 480,000 clones, with roughly 85% as singletons. This clone was picked up one time. The TCR was taken from a middle-aged woman in good health. Some clones in this sample may be carry-over from other donors' samples. Sequencing input: PBMCs.

CDR3 DNA sequence: TGTGCCAGCAGCCTTGGACAGGGCTGGGTGAACACTGAAGCTTTCTTT. Protein: CASSLGQGWVNTEAFF. This rearrangement joins TRBV7-8 to TRBJ1-1; 8 bases fit TRBD1. The CDR3 consists of 16 residues. V was clipped by 5 bases and J by 0 bases; unmatched bases: 8. Germline values: CDR1 SGHVS, CDR2 FQNEAQ.